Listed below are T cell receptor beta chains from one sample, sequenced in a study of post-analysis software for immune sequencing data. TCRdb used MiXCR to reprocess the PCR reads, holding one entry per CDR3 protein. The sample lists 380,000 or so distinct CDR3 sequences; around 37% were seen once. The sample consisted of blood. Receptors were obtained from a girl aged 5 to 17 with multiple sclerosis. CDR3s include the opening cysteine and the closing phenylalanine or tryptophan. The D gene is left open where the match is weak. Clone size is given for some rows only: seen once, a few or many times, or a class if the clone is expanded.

DNA: TGCAGTGCCCCACCGGGGGGACGTTCTGAAGCTTTCTTT
CDR3: CSAPPGGRSEAFF
J: TRBJ1-1
size: -
D: -
V: TRBV20-1

DNA: TGTGCCAGCAGCGTATTAGACGGCAGTAATGAAAAACTGTTTTTT
CDR3: CASSVLDGSNEKLFF
J: TRBJ1-4
size: -
D: -
V: TRBV9

DNA: TGTGCCAGTCGACAGGGGGCAGTGGCCGGGGAGCTGTTTTTT
CDR3: CASRQGAVAGELFF
J: TRBJ2-2
size: -
D: TRBD1
V: TRBV6-5

DNA: TGCGCCAGCAGGTCACCGGGACAGGGGAACACTGAAGCTTTCTTT
CDR3: CASRSPGQGNTEAFF
J: TRBJ1-1
size: -
D: TRBD1
V: TRBV5-1

DNA: TGCAGCGTCGCGACAGGGTCGGACTATGGCTACACCTTC
CDR3: CSVATGSDYGYTF
J: TRBJ1-2
size: few
D: TRBD1
V: TRBV29-1

DNA: TGTGCCAGCATCCCCGGGACAGGGGGCGCAGATACGCAGTATTTT
CDR3: CASIPGTGGADTQYF
J: TRBJ2-3
size: few
D: TRBD1
V: TRBV5-4

DNA: TGCGCCAGCAGTGAAACCCCGACAGGGGGCTCCTATAATTCACCCCTCCACTTT
CDR3: CASSETPTGGSYNSPLHF
J: TRBJ1-6
size: -
D: TRBD1
V: TRBV10-2

DNA: TGTGCCAGCAGCACCGGGGGACAGGGTTACTCACCCCTCCACTTT
CDR3: CASSTGGQGYSPLHF
J: TRBJ1-6
size: -
D: TRBD1
V: TRBV3-1

DNA: TGTGCCAGCAGCGTAGGGCAAGGGAGTTCACCCCTCCACTTT
CDR3: CASSVGQGSSPLHF
J: TRBJ1-6
size: few
D: -
V: TRBV9

DNA: TGTGCCAGCAGTTACAGCCTGGATCAGCCCCAGCATTTT
CDR3: CASSYSLDQPQHF
J: TRBJ1-5
size: -
D: -
V: TRBV6-5

DNA: TGTGCCAGCAGCTCCAACCCGGGGGGCAATGAGCAGTTCTTC
CDR3: CASSSNPGGNEQFF
J: TRBJ2-1
size: -
D: TRBD2
V: TRBV5-4

DNA: TGTGCCAGCAGTAGCACACCAGGGATGAGTGGGGGGGAACCAGATGCGCAGTATTTT
CDR3: CASSSTPGMSGGEPDAQYF
J: TRBJ2-3
size: -
D: TRBD2
V: TRBV12-3/TRBV12-4

DNA: TGTGCCAGCGGGAACCCGGACAGGGCCCTCCAGCCCCAGCATTTT
CDR3: CASGNPDRALQPQHF
J: TRBJ1-5
size: -
D: TRBD1
V: TRBV6-5

DNA: TGTGCCAGCAGCTTAAGCGGGGGGGCCGCAGATACGCAGTATTTT
CDR3: CASSLSGGAADTQYF
J: TRBJ2-3
size: few
D: TRBD2
V: TRBV7-3

DNA: TGCGCCAGCAGCCACCCCCTGGAGAGGGGGGGAGAGATCCAGTACTTC
CDR3: CASSHPLERGGEIQYF
J: TRBJ2-7
size: -
D: -
V: TRBV4-1

DNA: TGTGCCAGCTCACCCGGACGGAACCTCATGAACACTGAAGCTTTCTTT
CDR3: CASSPGRNLMNTEAFF
J: TRBJ1-1
size: few
D: -
V: TRBV18

DNA: TGTGCCAGCAGTTTAGCAGACTCTAGCAATCAGCCCCAGCATTTT
CDR3: CASSLADSSNQPQHF
J: TRBJ1-5
size: many
D: -
V: TRBV12-3/TRBV12-4

DNA: TGTGCCAGCTGGAGCGGGGGGGGAGAGGTCCAGTACTTC
CDR3: CASWSGGGEVQYF
J: TRBJ2-5
size: -
D: TRBD2
V: TRBV12-3/TRBV12-4

DNA: TGTGCCAGCAGCCCCCCATCGAACACTGAAGCTTTCTTT
CDR3: CASSPPSNTEAFF
J: TRBJ1-1
size: -
D: -
V: TRBV7-9

DNA: TGTGCCAGCAGCTTAAGGCGGGACAGGGGGCAAGAGACCCAGTACTTC
CDR3: CASSLRRDRGQETQYF
J: TRBJ2-5
size: few
D: TRBD1
V: TRBV7-9

DNA: TGCAGCGTTGAAACTAGCGGGGCATCCTCCTACGAGCAGTACTTC
CDR3: CSVETSGASSYEQYF
J: TRBJ2-7
size: once
D: TRBD2
V: TRBV29-1

DNA: TGCGCCAGCAGCTTGGGAGAGGGCCTAGCCAAAAACATTCAGTACTTC
CDR3: CASSLGEGLAKNIQYF
J: TRBJ2-4
size: -
D: -
V: TRBV5-1

DNA: TGTGCCAGCAGTCCGGGACTAGCGGGGGTAGATACGCAGTATTTT
CDR3: CASSPGLAGVDTQYF
J: TRBJ2-3
size: -
D: TRBD2
V: TRBV11-3

DNA: TGTGCCAGCAGCATGGACAGCTCTGGGGCCAACGTCCTGACTTTC
CDR3: CASSMDSSGANVLTF
J: TRBJ2-6
size: -
D: -
V: TRBV7-3

DNA: TGCGCCAGCAGCTTAGAAGCTAACCGGGGCACCTACGAGCAGTACTTC
CDR3: CASSLEANRGTYEQYF
J: TRBJ2-7
size: -
D: -
V: TRBV5-1

DNA: TGTGCCAGCAGCCAAGAACTTGTCACAGATACGCAGTATTTT
CDR3: CASSQELVTDTQYF
J: TRBJ2-3
size: -
D: -
V: TRBV3-1

DNA: TGTGCCGGCCTCACAGGGCTGTTCCTGGGGGAGCAGTACTTC
CDR3: CAGLTGLFLGEQYF
J: TRBJ2-7
size: once
D: -
V: TRBV6-6

DNA: TGTGCCAGCAGCGTTTCCCCCGGAAACACCATATATTTT
CDR3: CASSVSPGNTIYF
J: TRBJ1-3
size: -
D: -
V: TRBV9

DNA: TGCGCCAGCAGCGTGGGAGGGTTGAGCACAGATACGCGGTATTTT
CDR3: CASSVGGLSTDTRYF
J: TRBJ2-3
size: -
D: TRBD2
V: TRBV5-1

DNA: TGTGCCAGCAGCCAACAAACGCTGGGACAAAGCATCCACGAGCAGTACTTC
CDR3: CASSQQTLGQSIHEQYF
J: TRBJ2-7
size: -
D: -
V: TRBV7-9

DNA: TGTGCCAGCAGCTCGATTGGAGGGCCGGGCCTCGTGGAAGCTTTCTTT
CDR3: CASSSIGGPGLVEAFF
J: TRBJ1-1
size: -
D: -
V: TRBV7-9

DNA: TGTGCCAGCAGCCCTCCTAGGGGATGGGGCTACACCTTC
CDR3: CASSPPRGWGYTF
J: TRBJ1-2
size: -
D: -
V: TRBV3-1

DNA: TGTGCCAGCAGGTCGACAGGGCACCTTCAAGATCAGCCCCAGCATTTT
CDR3: CASRSTGHLQDQPQHF
J: TRBJ1-5
size: few
D: TRBD1
V: TRBV2